Presented here are 10 T cell receptor beta chains from one specimen sequenced in a study of blood T cell repertoires in COVID-19. Assay used: immunoSEQ multiplex PCR; TCRdb lists only in-frame clones, some missing. The table has 300,000 to 400,000 clones, approximately 88% seen once. The material sequenced was PBMCs or T cells enriched from blood (not recorded which). These receptors came from a woman under 40 with acute COVID-19.

V is TRBV7-2 and J is TRBJ2-1; 9 bases align to TRBD2. CDR3 length equals 16 residues. J lost 3 bases, V lost 2 bases, and 5 bases had no gene match. Germline V lookup: CDR1 SGHTA, CDR2 FQGNSA. As DNA, the CDR3 is TGTGCCAGCAGCTTATACGCGGGGGGGCTCTACAATGAGCAGTTCTTC. This translates into CASSLYAGGLYNEQFF.

The sample holds a few counts of this clone. V gene TRBV12-5 combines with J gene TRBJ2-1; D unclear. V was trimmed by 6 bases and J by 5 bases, leaving 8 bases between them. CDR3 length equals 12 residues. Germline CDR1 reads LGHNT; CDR2 reads FRNRAP. The DNA of the CDR3 is TGTGCTAGTGGCCAAACTAACAATGAGCAGTTCTTC. Its protein product is CASGQTNNEQFF. Drawing the rest from reference TRBV12-5 and TRBJ2-1, the complete variable domain is DARVTQTPRHKVTEMGQEVTMRCQPILGHNTVFWYRQTMMQGLELLAYFRNRAPLDDSGMPKDRFSAEMPDATLATLKIQPSEPRDSAVYFCASGQTNNEQFFGPGTRLTVL.

The V gene is TRBV5-1, the J gene TRBJ2-7; 7 nucleotides line up with TRBD2. This CDR3 spans 15 amino acids. CDR1 is SGHRS and CDR2 is YFSETQ in the germline V gene. Trimming removed 1 base from V and 3 bases from J; junction bases left unmatched: 7. The CDR3 nucleotides read TGCGCCAGCAGCTTGAGCTCGGGGGGAGACTACGAGCAGTACTTC. Translating it yields CASSLSSGGDYEQYF.

The CDR3: CASSAGNSVEQFF. For the CDR3, the DNA is TGTGCCAGCAGTGCAGGGAATTCGGTCGAGCAGTTCTTC. This chain uses TRBV27 with TRBJ2-1, with a possible D match to TRBD1 (5 bases). Germline-derived CDR1 and CDR2 are MNHEY and SMNVEV (reference sequence). V lost 5 bases and J lost 10, with 15 bases in between. The CDR3 runs 13 residues.

The gene calls are TRBV2 and TRBJ2-2; TRBD1 might be the D (5 bases). The V end was cut by 3 bases, the J end by 6 bases, with 8 bases between. CDR1 and CDR2 from the germline V gene are SNHLY and FYNNEI. This CDR3 is 13 amino acids long. The CDR3 region has the DNA TGTGCCAGCAGTGACCAGGGCGCCGGGGAGCTGTTTTTT. Translating gives CASSDQGAGELFF.

The CDR3 sequence is CASSLTSTSSYNEQFF. The CDR3 region has the DNA TGTGCCAGCAGCTTAACGTCGACTAGCTCCTACAATGAGCAGTTCTTC. V gene TRBV7-3 combines with J gene TRBJ2-1, with D perhaps matching TRBD2 (6 bases). The CDR3 has 16 residues. V shed 0 bases and J shed 0 bases, with 9 bases lying between them. From germline, CDR1 is SGHTA and CDR2 FQGTGA.

V is TRBV29-1 and J is TRBJ2-3; 9 bases agree with TRBD2. CDR3 size: 15 residues. The germline gives CDR1 SQVTM, CDR2 ANQGSEA. The ends lost 6 bases at V and 3 bases at J; junction bases unmatched: 10. The CDR3 DNA follows: TGCAGCGTAACTAGGCGGGGGGGCCAGACAGATACGCAGTATTTT. Translation gives CSVTRRGGQTDTQYF.

The rearrangement joins TRBV18 to TRBJ1-1, with D possibly TRBD1 on 5 matching bases. Trimming cost V 8 bases and J 3 bases, with 16 bases left between them. There are 14 residues in the CDR3. The germline V gene has CDR1 KGHSH and CDR2 LQKENI. The CDR3 bases are TGTGCCAGCAAGAGGGCGGAGGGGTACACTGAAGCTTTCTTT. Protein product: CASKRAEGYTEAFF.

The chain recombines TRBV2 with TRBJ1-2; tentatively, D is TRBD1 (6 bases). Trimming removed 4 bases at V and 3 bases at J, with 18 bases between. Germline assignment: CDR1 SNHLY and CDR2 FYNNEI. The CDR3 contains 16 residues. CDR3 amino acids: CASSALGRGGDYGYTF. The CDR3 DNA sequence: TGTGCCAGCAGTGCCTTGGGCAGGGGTGGCGACTATGGCTACACCTTC.

The gene calls are TRBV5-8 and TRBJ1-2, with D perhaps TRBD1 (6 bases). Trimming took 3 bases from V and 3 from J, leaving 15 bases between them. Germline V gives CDR1 SGHTS, CDR2 YDEGEE. CDR3 length: 15 amino acids. CDR3 sequence (DNA): TGTGCCAGCAGCTCTACAGGGCACCGTGACTATGGCTACACCTTC. It yields the protein CASSSTGHRDYGYTF.